The T cell receptor beta chain under discussion was sequenced for a study of shared clonotypes between healthy human individuals. The length of the CDR3 is 16 residues. The germline gives CDR1 SGHTS, CDR2 YDEGEE. Trimming at V came to 3 bases and at J to 2 bases, leaving 7 bases not matched to a gene. Clones were sequenced by immunoSEQ multiplex PCR, and TCRdb holds only the in-frame ones, with some missing. The table records some 1,400,000 clones, around 97% of them present only once. V is TRBV5-8 and J is TRBJ2-3, with 9 bases aligning to TRBD2. The sample taken for sequencing was naive CD4+ T cells sorted from blood. Subset here: CD45RA+ positively selected. The receptor comes from a man aged 30 to 39 in good health. DNA of the CDR3: TGTGCCAGCAGCTCACGGACTAGCGCCGCCACAGATACGCAGTATTTT. This encodes CASSSRTSAATDTQYF. Full variable domain (outside the CDR3, taken from reference TRBV5-8 and TRBJ2-3): EAGVTQSPTHLIKTRGQQATLRCSPISGHTSVYWYQQALGLGLQFLLWYDEGEERNRGNFPPRFSGRQFPNYSSELNVNALELEDSALYLCASSSRTSAATDTQYFGPGTRLTVL.